This paragraph reports one TCR beta chain. Its antigen is still unknown. This sample is drawn from a study of long-term antiretroviral therapy in people with HIV. CDR1 and CDR2 (germline): SNHLY, FYNNEI. The CDR3 runs to 17 residues. With 2 bases removed from V and 4 bases from J, the gap between germline ends came to 20 bases. General observations from the study: Information pertaining to ART adherence, viral resistance or therapeutic modifications was not obtained.

immunoSEQ v3.0 was run at survey level. TCRdb keeps only in-frame clones here, not all; method: immunoSEQ multiplex PCR. The profile covers around 25,000 clones, with 81% appearing a single time and about 5.6% taken by the ten largest. The sequence was obtained from a man aged 30 to 39 with HIV. The sample here was unsorted PBMCs, taken 4.4 years after starting antiretroviral therapy. This rearrangement joins TRBV2 to TRBJ2-5; the D call may be TRBD1 or TRBD2 (6 bases each). The CDR3 DNA reads as TGTGCCAGCAGTGAATTGACGGGCCTGGGGGGCGTAGAGACCCAGTACTTC. This encodes CASSELTGLGGVETQYF.